The 18 T cell receptor beta chains presented below share a single source sample, sequenced in a study of blood T cells in healthy people across ages. Combining a sample-barcoded 5' primer with a J-beta primer mix, a second PCR ran for roughly 7 to 11 cycles. From the 5' RACE reads, TCRdb called clonotypes with MiXCR, one entry per CDR3 protein. Of 1.5 million to 2 million distinct CDR3 sequences detected, roughly 30% appear once; the ten largest clones hold 7.7%. Sequencing used blood. The receptor set was obtained from a woman in her twenties or thirties in good health.

This clonotype was detected only once. This chain links TRBV12-3 or TRBV12-4 with TRBJ1-5; no reliable D call. The CDR3 has 14 amino acids. V lost 5 bases to trimming and J lost 7 bases, with 15 bases between them. The CDR3 DNA sequence: TGTGCCAGCAGTCCTAGGACGTCAGGCCAGCCCCAGCATTTT. Amino acid sequence: CASSPRTSGQPQHF.

On this clonotype: A read error may account for a junction end that differs from germline. The rearrangement joins TRBV29-1 to TRBJ2-1, with TRBD2 as a possible D gene (6 bases). This CDR3 has 13 residues. CDR1 is SQVTM, CDR2 ANQGSEA, per germline. The CDR3 loop reads CSVEGAGYNEQFF. The CDR3 DNA is TGCAGTGTTGAAGGGGCGGGGTACAATGAGCAGTTCTTC.

The gene calls are TRBV6-2 or TRBV6-3 and TRBJ1-5; D might be TRBD1 (6 bases). V was clipped by 2 bases and J by 5 bases, with 16 bases between them. Germline CDR1 is MNHEY and CDR2 is SVGEGT. The CDR3 contains 16 residues. CDR3 loop: CASSYPPWRTDQPQHF. CDR3 sequence (DNA): TGTGCCAGCAGTTACCCGCCGTGGAGGACAGATCAGCCCCAGCATTTT.

CDR3 bases: TGCGCCAGCAGCGGGGGACCGAGATATGAAAAACTGTTTTTT. Protein product: CASSGGPRYEKLFF. J is TRBJ1-4 and V is TRBV5-1; D is possibly TRBD1 (5 bases). CDR3 length equals 14 residues. Germline CDR1 SGHRS, CDR2 YFSETQ. V gave up 4 bases and J gave up 6 bases, with 13 bases separating them.

This clonotype occurred many times. The chain recombines TRBV6-2 or TRBV6-3 with TRBJ2-1; D is ambiguous. There are 14 residues in the CDR3. V was cut by 3 bases and J by 6 bases, with 12 bases left in between. Germline V gene data show CDR1 as MNHEY and CDR2 as SVGEGT. CDR3 sequence reads: CASSYFYAGNEQFF. The CDR3, as DNA: TGTGCCAGCAGTTATTTCTACGCAGGCAATGAGCAGTTCTTC.

This chain uses TRBV5-1 with TRBJ1-2; maybe TRBD1 (6 bases). The V end lost 5 bases, the J end lost 3 bases, and 14 bases lay between the germline ends. The CDR3 length is 14 residues. From germline, CDR1 is SGHRS and CDR2 YFSETQ. The CDR3 DNA sequence: TGCGCCAGCAGAGGTGGGACACGGTACTATGGCTACACCTTC. This codes for CASRGGTRYYGYTF.

This clonotype occurred a few times. V is TRBV20-1 and J is TRBJ1-6; 8 bases align to TRBD1. The V gene's germline CDR1 is DFQATT and CDR2 SNEGSKA (reference sequence). V trimming: 6 bases; J trimming: 10 bases; junction bases outside the gene matches: 5. The CDR3 is 12 amino acids. For the CDR3, the DNA is TGCAGTGCAATGGACAGGGCCTCACCCCTCCACTTT. It translates to CSAMDRASPLHF.

The chain has TRBV18 and TRBJ2-7; a possible D gene is TRBD2 (6 bases). Per germline, CDR1 KGHSH and CDR2 LQKENI. V shed 0 bases and J shed 6 bases, with 12 bases lying between them. CDR3 length equals 14 residues. In DNA form, the CDR3 reads TGTGCCAGCTCACCACCGGTCGGCGGGGTCGAGCAGTACTTC. Translating gives CASSPPVGGVEQYF. The variable domain in full, completed from reference TRBV18 and TRBJ2-7, reads NAGVMQNPRHLVRRRGQEARLRCSPMKGHSHVYWYRQLPEEGLKFMVYLQKENIIDESGMPKERFSAEFPKEGPSILRIQQVVRGDSAAYFCASSPPVGGVEQYFGPGTRLTVT.

Remarks on this clonotype: This may be a read error, as it is one base from a much larger clone. The chain joins TRBV5-1 to TRBJ1-5; 7 nucleotides align to TRBD1. The CDR3 spans 14 residues. Germline CDR1 and CDR2: SGHRS and YFSETQ. CDR3 amino acids: CASSPGTENRPQHF. CDR3 sequence (DNA): TGCGCCAGCAGCCCCGGGACAGAGAATCGGCCCCAGCATTTT.

The V call is TRBV20-1, the J call TRBJ2-1, with a possible D match to TRBD1 (6 bases). V lost 6 bases and J 0 bases, leaving 24 bases between the germline ends. The CDR3 is made up of 18 amino acids. Looked up from germline, CDR1 is DFQATT and CDR2 is SNEGSKA (reference sequence). CDR3 in DNA: TGCAGTGCCCCCCGGGGTGGGAGCACAGGGAGCTCCTACAATGAGCAGTTCTTC. This codes for CSAPRGGSTGSSYNEQFF.

The chain combines TRBV6-2 or TRBV6-3 with TRBJ2-7, with a possible D match to TRBD1 (5 bases). Germline V gene data show CDR1 as MNHEY and CDR2 as SVGEGT. The CDR3 totals 13 residues. V gave up 7 bases and J gave up 0 bases, with 10 bases separating them. Written as DNA, the CDR3 is TGTGCCAGCACCCCAGGGTACTCCTACGAGCAGTACTTC. Its translation: CASTPGYSYEQYF.

The sample holds a few counts of this clonotype. The V call is TRBV20-1, the J call TRBJ1-2; possible D gene TRBD1, 6 bases. Germline CDR1 and CDR2: DFQATT and SNEGSKA (reference sequence). V shed 1 base and J shed 7 bases, with 13 bases lying between them. The CDR3 contains 13 residues. The CDR3 sequence is CSARAQAGVGYTF. The CDR3 DNA is TGCAGTGCTAGAGCCCAGGCAGGGGTTGGCTACACCTTC.

The CDR3 coding sequence is TGTGCCAGCTCACCAGCGACTAACACAGATACGCAGTATTTT. Protein product: CASSPATNTDTQYF. This rearrangement joins TRBV18 to TRBJ2-3, with D perhaps TRBD2 (5 bases). Trimming removed 2 bases from V and 2 bases from J, with 8 bases in between. Germline assignment: CDR1 KGHSH and CDR2 LQKENI. CDR3 size: 14 residues.

The J gene is TRBJ1-3, the V gene TRBV4-3; 9 bases are a match to TRBD1. Germline loops: CDR1 LGHNA, CDR2 YSLEER. The CDR3 consists of 15 residues. The ends lost 2 bases at V and 6 bases at J; junction bases unmatched: 5. The CDR3 sequence: CASSQFTGGANTIYF. Here the CDR3 DNA reads TGCGCCAGCAGCCAATTCACAGGGGGCGCAAACACCATATATTTT.

This clonotype was observed at least ten times. The chain joins TRBV14 to TRBJ2-7; 9 positions match TRBD1. The CDR3 length is 16 residues. Looked up from germline, CDR1 is SGHDN and CDR2 is FVKESK. The V and J ends lost 4 bases and 3 bases, in that order; junction bases with no gene match: 10. The CDR3 sequence is CASSPSPGTGIYEQYF. Written as DNA, the CDR3 is TGTGCCAGCAGCCCGTCACCCGGGACAGGGATCTACGAGCAGTACTTC.

In its sample, this clonotype was seen many times. The V and J genes are TRBV20-1 and TRBJ1-2; possibly TRBD1 for D (5 bases). The CDR3 is 14 amino acids. Trimming took 8 bases from V and 4 from J, leaving 20 bases between them. Germline loops: CDR1 DFQATT, CDR2 SNEGSKA (reference sequence). The CDR3 reads CSPPPRRDSYGYTF. The CDR3 nucleotides read TGCAGTCCTCCCCCTCGGCGAGACAGCTATGGCTACACCTTC.

This sequence joins TRBV2 and TRBJ1-6; possible D gene TRBD1, 5 bases. CDR1 is SNHLY, CDR2 FYNNEI, per germline. This CDR3 comprises 15 residues. Deletions cut 3 bases from V and 8 bases from J, with 14 bases between. The CDR3 DNA sequence: TGTGCCAGCAGTGATCGGGCGGGGCTCGATTCACCCCTCCACTTT. This gives the protein CASSDRAGLDSPLHF.

This chain links TRBV9 with TRBJ2-3, with TRBD2 matching 9 bases. The length of the CDR3 is 16 residues. From germline, CDR1 is SGDLS and CDR2 YYNGEE. The V gene end was trimmed by 3 bases and the J gene end by 5 bases; junction bases not matched to a gene: 10. The chain's CDR3 is CASSAARGGQEDTQYF. CDR3 nucleotides: TGTGCCAGCAGCGCCGCGCGGGGGGGCCAGGAAGATACGCAGTATTTT.